This section outlines one TCR beta chain sequence together with its context. Its antigen remains unidentified. Only in-frame clones appear in the TCRdb table, and some are missing; sequencing was by immunoSEQ multiplex PCR. The table has 65,000 to 90,000 clones, about 82% seen once; the top ten hold approximately 0.65%. The data belong to a study of OX40 agonist ivuxolimab in advanced cancers. Overall study context: The dose of intravenous ivuxolimab that patients received every 2 weeks ranged from 0.01 to 10 mg/kg. Subjects had a mean age of roughly 60 years, with a range of 23 to 79; less than 90% were male.

Broader study findings: Some nonresponders additionally presented with little normalized T-cell clonal expansion. Compared with CD4+, CD8+ T cells on average had more expanded clones.

This CDR3 region has 14 residues. Germline V gene data show CDR1 as GTSNPN and CDR2 as SVGIG (reference sequence). The V and J ends lost 7 bases and 8 bases, in that order; junction bases with no gene match: 11. J is TRBJ1-4 and V is TRBV30; TRBD1 matches at 9 bases. This sample comprised CD4+ or CD8+ T cells sorted from blood, obtained in a trial of the OX40 agonist ivuxolimab. The sequence derives from an adult with an advanced solid tumor such as melanoma, head and neck, liver or kidney cancer. CDR3 sequence reads: CAFKQGAGWEKLFF. CDR3 nucleotides: TGTGCCTTCAAACAGGGGGCAGGTTGGGAAAAACTGTTTTTT.